These 8 T cell receptor beta chains came from one sample sequenced in a study of blood T cells in healthy people across ages. Using a J-beta primer mix together with a sample-barcoded 5' primer, a second PCR was run for about 6 to 11 cycles. TCRdb re-derived calls from the 5' RACE reads in MiXCR, one entry per CDR3 protein. The table has around 870,000 distinct CDR3 sequences, 29% seen once. Sequenced input: blood. These TCRs come from a woman of 80 years or more in good health.

This clonotype has at least ten counts. This chain's CDR3 is CASSLMEGAQRNTQYF. CDR3 DNA sequence: TGTGCCAGCAGTTTAATGGAGGGGGCACAGAGAAATACGCAGTATTTT. The chain couples TRBV12-3 or TRBV12-4 to TRBJ2-3; TRBD1 might be the D (7 bases). V shed 2 bases and J shed 7 bases, with 19 bases lying between them. The CDR3 is made up of 16 amino acids.

The rearrangement joins TRBV21-1 to TRBJ1-5; the table assigns TRBD1, which was not confirmed against the DNA. TRBV21-1 is a pseudogene. The length of the CDR3 is 18 residues. CDR3 sequence: CASSKEGTGGICNQPQHF. CDR3 DNA: TGTGCCAGCAGCAAAGAAGGGACAGGGGGCATATGCAATCAGCCCCAGCATTTT.

This clonotype has only a few counts. This may arise from a read error, as a much more abundant clone is one base away. This chain joins TRBV21-1 and TRBJ2-1; TRBD1, the table's D call, lacks a check against the DNA. TRBV21-1 is a documented pseudogene. The CDR3 covers 14 residues. CDR3 in amino acids: CACKAGVVYNEQFF. The CDR3, as DNA: TGTGCCTGCAAGGCAGGGGTCGTCTACAATGAGCAGTTCTTC.

This clonotype was observed a few times. One junction end disagrees with the germline gene, perhaps due to a read error. The rearrangement links TRBV18 to TRBJ1-1, with D perhaps TRBD1 (5 bases). The CDR3 has 13 amino acids. The V gene's germline CDR1 is KGHSH and CDR2 LQKENI. CDR3 amino acids: CTSSSDSVGEAFF. CDR3 bases: TGTACCAGCTCCTCAGACAGCGTCGGTGAAGCTTTCTTT.

This clonotype has ten or more counts. This chain uses TRBV20-1 with TRBJ1-2; D is unresolved. The CDR3 is 11 amino acids. V lost 3 bases and J lost 4, with 6 bases in between. From germline, CDR1 is DFQATT and CDR2 SNEGSKA (reference sequence). The CDR3 loop reads CSARTTYGYTF. DNA of the CDR3: TGCAGTGCTAGGACGACCTATGGCTACACCTTC.

CDR3 sequence reads: CASSLVRQDYNQPQHF. DNA for the CDR3: TGTGCCAGCAGCTTGGTCCGACAGGATTACAATCAGCCCCAGCATTTT. This sequence joins TRBV5-6 and TRBJ1-5; possibly TRBD1 for D (6 bases). Looked up from germline, CDR1 is SGHDT and CDR2 is YYEEEE. CDR3 length equals 16 residues. The V and J ends lost 0 bases and 3 bases respectively, with 13 bases between them.

The genes are TRBV11-2 and TRBJ1-5, with 11 bases lining up with TRBD1. The CDR3 is 15 amino acids. The germline V gene has CDR1 SGHAT and CDR2 FQNNGV. The V segment lost 5 bases and the J segment 4 bases; nucleotides outside the gene matches: 4. The CDR3 protein is CASSGTGGLNQPQHF. The CDR3 DNA follows: TGTGCCAGCAGCGGGACAGGGGGATTAAATCAGCCCCAGCATTTT.

As to this clonotype: This could be a read error, since a much larger clone is one nucleotide away. The chain links TRBV7-2 to TRBJ2-1, with 8 positions matching TRBD2. The CDR3 is 16 amino acids. CDR1 and CDR2 from the germline V gene are SGHTA and FQGNSA. The J segment lost 6 bases and the V segment lost 4 bases, leaving 11 bases of the junction unmatched. As DNA, the CDR3 is TGTGCCAGCAGCTCGACTAGCGAGGGGGGTAGCAATGAGCAGTTCTTC. Translated, it gives CASSSTSEGGSNEQFF. Supplemented by reference TRBV7-2 and TRBJ2-1, the full variable domain reads GAGVSQSPSNKVTEKGKDVELRCDPISGHTALYWYRQSLGQGLEFLIYFQGNSAPDKSGLPSDRFSAERTGGSVSTLTIQRTQQEDSAVYLCASSSTSEGGSNEQFFGPGTRLTVL.